The 26 T cell receptor beta chains given below trace back to one sample, sequenced in a study of cytomegalovirus exposure and HLA in healthy donors. It was with 60 Vbeta and 13 Jbeta primers that the PCR ran. Using immunoSEQ multiplex PCR, the repertoire was profiled, and TCRdb retains in-frame clones only, with some absent. The sample lists about 200,000 clones, around 80% occurring once. Material: PBMCs. The receptor set was obtained from a man in his forties in good health and CMV-seronegative.

The rearrangement uses TRBV9 and TRBJ2-4, with TRBD2 matching over 10 bases. This CDR3 contains 16 residues. V shed 3 bases, J shed 9 bases, and the junction held 12 bases outside the gene matches. Germline CDR1 SGDLS, CDR2 YYNGEE. CDR3 sequence reads: CASSAGLADGRGIQYF. The CDR3 coding sequence is TGTGCCAGCAGCGCCGGACTAGCGGACGGACGGGGCATTCAGTACTTC.

This chain joins TRBV6-5 and TRBJ1-2; 8 bases map to TRBD1. The CDR3 covers 14 residues. J gave up 4 bases and V 4 bases, and 5 bases lay outside the gene matches. From germline, CDR1 is MNHEY and CDR2 SVGAGI. CDR3 residues: CASSWTGNGYGYTF. CDR3 DNA sequence: TGTGCCAGCAGTTGGACAGGGAATGGCTATGGCTACACCTTC.

This clone appeared a few times. This chain connects TRBV4-1 to TRBJ2-7; D call uncertain. Trimming removed 4 bases at V and 6 bases at J, with 13 bases between. The CDR3 runs to 13 residues. Per germline, CDR1 MGHRA and CDR2 YSYEKL. The CDR3 coding sequence is TGCGCCAGCAGCCCCGGAGTAGAGTTCGAGCAGTACTTC. This sequence encodes CASSPGVEFEQYF.

The chain is built from TRBV10-2 and TRBJ1-4; D remains ambiguous. The V end lost 5 bases, the J end lost 5 bases, and 12 bases lay between the germline ends. The germline CDR1 and CDR2 sequences are WSHSY and SAAADI. The CDR3 length is 14 residues. Here the CDR3 DNA reads TGCGCCAGCAGTATGACAACGGCAAATGAAAAACTGTTTTTT. As protein: CASSMTTANEKLFF.

V gene TRBV4-3 combines with J gene TRBJ1-4, with 9 bases identical to TRBD1. The CDR3 extends over 15 amino acids. V was clipped by 4 bases and J by 8 bases; unmatched bases: 8. Germline V gene lookup returns CDR1 LGHNA and CDR2 YSLEER. The CDR3 DNA sequence: TGCGCCAGCAGCCGGGAATGGACAGGGGTCGAAAAACTGTTTTTT. It is translated as CASSREWTGVEKLFF.

DNA for the CDR3: TGCGCCAGCAGAAACGGACAGGGGGCGAACATTCAGTACTTC. Protein: CASRNGQGANIQYF. This chain connects TRBV5-1 to TRBJ2-4, with TRBD1 identical over 11 bases. With 5 bases clipped from V and 7 bases from J, the junction kept 5 bases outside the gene matches. Germline V CDR1 and CDR2: SGHRS, YFSETQ. The CDR3 consists of 14 residues.

This clone has a handful of counts. The CDR3 region is CASSPGQGLKSGTGELFF. Written as DNA, the CDR3 is TGCGCCAGCAGCCCGGGACAGGGTCTTAAGTCGGGCACCGGGGAGCTGTTTTTT. The V and J genes are TRBV5-1 and TRBJ2-2; 9 nucleotides line up with TRBD1. CDR1 and CDR2 (germline): SGHRS, YFSETQ. Germline trimming cut 4 bases from V and 4 bases from J; bases unmatched to any gene: 14. This CDR3 region has 18 residues.

The chain couples TRBV27 to TRBJ1-2; 9 bases line up with TRBD1. CDR3 length equals 15 residues. V shed 5 bases, J shed 4 bases, and the junction held 8 bases outside the gene matches. The germline V gene has CDR1 MNHEY and CDR2 SMNVEV (reference sequence). CDR3 nucleotide sequence: TGTGCCAGCAGTCCAGGGACAGGGCTTGGCTATGGCTACACCTTC. Translated, it gives CASSPGTGLGYGYTF.

The chain combines TRBV29-1 with TRBJ1-1; D is perhaps TRBD1 (6 bases). The CDR3 extends over 15 amino acids. V gave up 4 bases and J gave up 0 bases, with 15 bases separating them. Germline V lookup: CDR1 SQVTM, CDR2 ANQGSEA. The CDR3 sequence: CSVVETGRLNTEAFF. Here the CDR3 DNA reads TGCAGCGTTGTAGAGACAGGAAGACTGAACACTGAAGCTTTCTTT. Full variable domain (outside the CDR3, taken from reference TRBV29-1 and TRBJ1-1): SAVISQKPSRDICQRGTSLTIQCQVDSQVTMMFWYRQQPGQSLTLIATANQGSEATYESGFVIDKFPISRPNLTFSTLTVSNMSPEDSSIYLCSVVETGRLNTEAFFGQGTRLTVV.

In this sample, this clone turned up once. The chain combines TRBV25-1 with TRBJ1-4; a possible D gene is TRBD1 (6 bases). Trimming cost V 5 bases and J 8 bases, with 21 bases left between them. The CDR3 has 16 residues. In germline, CDR1 is MGHDK, CDR2 SYGVNS. The CDR3, as DNA: TGTGCCAGCAGTCCACCGGGACGACAAACAGGGGAAAAACTGTTTTTT. It is translated as CASSPPGRQTGEKLFF. The whole variable domain, remainder taken from reference TRBV25-1 and TRBJ1-4, is EADIYQTPRYLVIGTGKKITLECSQTMGHDKMYWYQQDPGMELHLIHYSYGVNSTEKGDLSSESTVSRIRTEHFPLTLESARPSHTSQYLCASSPPGRQTGEKLFFGSGTQLSVL.

In its sample, this clone was seen once. The rearrangement uses TRBV6-7 and TRBJ1-2; no definite D call. TRBV6-7 is identified as an open reading frame with a role that is uncertain. The CDR3 is made up of 17 amino acids. With 2 bases removed from V and 7 bases from J, the gap between germline ends came to 23 bases. The CDR3 reads CASSYDSGEGAAIGYTF. CDR3 sequence (DNA): TGTGCCAGCAGTTACGACTCCGGGGAGGGCGCCGCGATTGGCTACACCTTC.

The chain recombines TRBV2 with TRBJ2-2, with D possibly being TRBD1 (6 bases). The germline V gene has CDR1 SNHLY and CDR2 FYNNEI. The V gene lost 4 bases and the J gene lost 1 base, with 13 bases spanning the gap. The CDR3 consists of 16 residues. Here the CDR3 reads CASSGFGTKNTGELFF. The CDR3 nucleotides are TGTGCCAGCAGTGGATTCGGGACAAAGAACACCGGGGAGCTGTTTTTT.

The chain has TRBV9 and TRBJ2-5; 9 bases match TRBD1. V was pared by 0 bases and J by 4 bases, with 4 bases of the junction left unmatched. The CDR3 sequence is 15 residues long. Germline values: CDR1 SGDLS, CDR2 YYNGEE. The DNA of the CDR3 is TGTGCCAGCAGCGTAGGAACAGGGGGCGCAGAGACCCAGTACTTC. Its protein product is CASSVGTGGAETQYF.

The rearrangement joins TRBV15 to TRBJ2-3; 13 bases are a match to TRBD2. Per the germline V gene, CDR1 is LNHNV and CDR2 is YYDKDF (reference sequence). The CDR3 spans 15 residues. V lost 5 bases and J lost 5; bases outside the gene matches: 4. This CDR3 reads CATSHTSGRVDTQYF. In nucleotides, the CDR3 is TGTGCCACCAGCCATACTAGCGGGAGGGTAGATACGCAGTATTTT. Combining the CDR3 with reference TRBV15 and TRBJ2-3 gives the whole variable domain DAMVIQNPRYQVTQFGKPVTLSCSQTLNHNVMYWYQQKSSQAPKLLFHYYDKDFNNEADTPDNFQSRRPNTSFCFLDIRSPGLGDTAMYLCATSHTSGRVDTQYFGPGTRLTVL.

This clone occurred a few times. The chain couples TRBV7-2 to TRBJ2-5; D is perhaps TRBD2 (5 bases). Trimming stripped 1 base from V and 4 bases from J, with 16 bases between. The CDR3 extends over 16 amino acids. From germline, CDR1 is SGHTA and CDR2 FQGNSA. CDR3 loop: CASSLGARGGSETQYF. CDR3 DNA sequence: TGTGCCAGCAGCTTAGGGGCCCGCGGCGGGTCAGAGACCCAGTACTTC.

The chain recombines TRBV6-1 with TRBJ2-3; 8 nucleotides match TRBD2. After removal of 4 bases from V and 0 bases from J, the junction contained 12 bases not matched to a gene. Germline-derived CDR1 and CDR2 are MNHNS and SASEGT. The CDR3 has 18 residues. The CDR3 reads CASSGGAGARLSTDTQYF. The DNA of the CDR3 is TGTGCCAGCAGTGGGGGAGCGGGGGCCAGACTCAGCACAGATACGCAGTATTTT.

The CDR3 sequence: CASSEAPAPQGVYEQYF. In DNA, the CDR3 is TGTGCCAGCAGTGAAGCTCCCGCGCCCCAAGGAGTGTACGAGCAGTACTTC. The genes are TRBV2 and TRBJ2-7; no definite D call. The CDR3 spans 17 residues. Trimming pared 0 bases from V and 4 bases from J, leaving 19 bases between. CDR1 and CDR2 (germline): SNHLY, FYNNEI.

The chain links TRBV11-2 to TRBJ2-5; maybe TRBD2 (6 bases). The CDR3 length is 13 residues. Germline V gene data show CDR1 as SGHAT and CDR2 as FQNNGV. Trimming pared 3 bases from V and 4 bases from J, leaving 9 bases between. In DNA form, the CDR3 reads TGTGCCAGCAGCTTCGGGGGTAGAGAGACCCAGTACTTC. It codes for CASSFGGRETQYF.

V and J are TRBV7-6 and TRBJ2-7; D perhaps matches TRBD2 (6 bases). This CDR3 is built from 16 residues. V dropped 4 bases and J dropped 2 bases, with 18 bases sitting between them. The germline V gene has CDR1 SGHVS and CDR2 FNYEAQ. The CDR3 sequence is CASSSRRGSGPYEQYF. In DNA form, the CDR3 reads TGTGCCAGCAGCTCCCGGAGGGGTTCAGGGCCCTACGAGCAGTACTTC.

The chain recombines TRBV28 with TRBJ2-5, with 8 bases fitting TRBD1. The J call is uncertain, as TRBJ2-7 better fits the DNA end. Germline CDR1 and CDR2: MDHEN and SYDVKM. The CDR3 spans 16 residues. In DNA, the CDR3 is TGTGCCAGCAGTTCTCTCTCGGACAGGGTTCGCTACGAGCAGTACTTC. Residues: CASSSLSDRVRYEQYF.

The chain has TRBV12-5 and TRBJ1-4; tentative D call: TRBD1 (5 bases). V gave up 0 bases and J gave up 6 bases, with 14 bases separating them. CDR1 LGHNT and CDR2 FRNRAP come from the germline V gene. The CDR3 spans 16 residues. CDR3 coding DNA: TGTGCTAGTGGTTTGGTACTGGGGGGATCGCATGAAAAACTGTTTTTT. Its translation is CASGLVLGGSHEKLFF.

J is TRBJ2-7 and V is TRBV2; possible D gene TRBD1, 6 bases. The germline gives CDR1 SNHLY, CDR2 FYNNEI. Trimming pared 8 bases from V and 4 bases from J, leaving 6 bases between. The CDR3 is 10 amino acids. CDR3 coding DNA: TGTGCCAGCGGACAGTACGAGCAGTACTTC. It translates to CASGQYEQYF.

This clone was picked up one time. The genes are TRBV23-1 and TRBJ1-5; D is undetermined. TRBV23-1 is an ORF for which the function is uncertain. V lost 0 bases and J 4 bases, leaving 7 bases between the germline ends. The CDR3 has 14 residues. The CDR3 here is CASSQSVSNQPQHF. In DNA form, the CDR3 reads TGCGCCAGCAGTCAATCGGTCAGTAATCAGCCCCAGCATTTT.

The J gene is TRBJ1-1, the V gene TRBV5-1; 8 bases match TRBD1. The CDR3 length is 13 residues. The V gene end was trimmed by 4 bases and the J gene end by 7 bases; junction bases not matched to a gene: 6. Germline V gene lookup returns CDR1 SGHRS and CDR2 YFSETQ. CDR3 nucleotides: TGCGCCAGCAGCGGGGGGACAGGAAGTGAAGCTTTCTTT. Translation: CASSGGTGSEAFF.

V is TRBV5-4 and J is TRBJ2-7, with TRBD2 matching 8 bases. The ends lost 0 bases at V and 0 bases at J; junction bases unmatched: 2. The CDR3 has 15 residues. Germline V CDR1 and CDR2: SGHNT, YYREEE (reference sequence). The CDR3 loop is CASSLAAGGSYEQYF. CDR3 nucleotides: TGTGCCAGCAGCTTGGCGGCGGGGGGCTCCTACGAGCAGTACTTC. The full variable domain, rest sourced from reference TRBV5-4 and TRBJ2-7, is ETGVTQSPTHLIKTRGQQVTLRCSSQSGHNTVSWYQQALGQGPQFIFQYYREEENGRGNFPPRFSGLQFPNYSSELNVNALELDDSALYLCASSLAAGGSYEQYFGPGTRLTVT.

This clone has a handful of counts. The chain recombines TRBV7-8 with TRBJ2-1, with TRBD1 matching 9 bases. J gave up 5 bases and V 2 bases, and 10 bases lay outside the gene matches. Germline assignment: CDR1 SGHVS and CDR2 FQNEAQ. CDR3 size: 17 residues. In nucleotides, the CDR3 is TGTGCCAGCAGCTTACTAACTCCGGGACAGGGTGACAATGAGCAGTTCTTC. Translating it yields CASSLLTPGQGDNEQFF. The whole variable domain, remainder taken from reference TRBV7-8 and TRBJ2-1, is GAGVSQSPRYKVAKRGQDVALRCDPISGHVSLFWYQQALGQGPEFLTYFQNEAQLDKSGLPSDRFFAERPEGSVSTLKIQRTQQEDSAVYLCASSLLTPGQGDNEQFFGPGTRLTVL.